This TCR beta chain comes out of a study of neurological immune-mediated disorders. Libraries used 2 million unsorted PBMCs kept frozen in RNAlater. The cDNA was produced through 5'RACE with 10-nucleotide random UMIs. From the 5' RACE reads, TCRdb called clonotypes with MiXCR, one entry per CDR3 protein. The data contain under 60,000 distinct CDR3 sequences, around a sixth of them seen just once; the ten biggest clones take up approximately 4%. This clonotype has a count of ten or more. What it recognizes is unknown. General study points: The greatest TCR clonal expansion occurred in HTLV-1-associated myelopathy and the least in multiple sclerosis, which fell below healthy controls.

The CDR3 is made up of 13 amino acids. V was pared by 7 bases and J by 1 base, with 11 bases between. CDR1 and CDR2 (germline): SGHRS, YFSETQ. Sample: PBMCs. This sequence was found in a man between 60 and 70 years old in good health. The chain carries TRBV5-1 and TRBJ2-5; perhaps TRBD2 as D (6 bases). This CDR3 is CASRTGGQETQYF. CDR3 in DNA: TGCGCCAGCCGCACCGGGGGCCAAGAGACCCAGTACTTC. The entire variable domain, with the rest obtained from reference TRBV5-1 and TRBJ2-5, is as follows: KAGVTQTPRYLIKTRGQQVTLSCSPISGHRSVSWYQQTPGQGLQFLFEYFSETQRNKGNFPGRFSGRQFSNSRSEMNVSTLELGDSALYLCASRTGGQETQYFGPGTRLLVL.